The 21 T cell receptor beta chains presented below share a single source sample, sequenced in a study of identical twins' blood T cells. MiXCR, applied by TCRdb to the 5' RACE reads, yields one record per CDR3 protein. The repertoire holds 350,000 to 450,000 distinct CDR3 sequences, with over 25% as singletons. Source material: PBMCs. The receptors were sampled from a woman between 18 and 49 years old in good health.

This rearrangement joins TRBV29-1 to TRBJ2-1, with D perhaps TRBD2 (6 bases). Per the germline V gene, CDR1 is SQVTM and CDR2 is ANQGSEA. The CDR3 has 14 residues. V dropped 4 bases and J dropped 2 bases, with 12 bases sitting between them. The CDR3 loop reads CSVGMGGPYNEQFF. The CDR3 nucleotides are TGCAGCGTTGGGATGGGGGGTCCCTACAATGAGCAGTTCTTC.

CDR3 amino acids: CASSISRRASYNEQFF. In nucleotides, the CDR3 is TGTGCCAGTAGTATTAGTCGAAGGGCCTCCTACAATGAGCAGTTCTTC. The chain links TRBV19 to TRBJ2-1; D unresolved. The length of the CDR3 is 16 residues. The germline CDR1 and CDR2 sequences are LNHDA and SQIVND (reference sequence). Trimming cost V 3 bases and J 0 bases, with 12 bases left between them.

The chain has TRBV20-1 and TRBJ1-1, with D uncertain. The CDR3 is 14 amino acids. The V gene's germline CDR1 is DFQATT and CDR2 SNEGSKA (reference sequence). Between the trimmed V and J ends, which lost 6 bases and 1 base, there was a span of 15 bases. As DNA, the CDR3 is TGCAGTGCCCCCTCCTGGGGATGGAACACTGAAGCTTTCTTT. Protein sequence: CSAPSWGWNTEAFF.

V and J are TRBV7-9 and TRBJ2-2, with 7 positions matching TRBD1. The CDR3 loop spans 18 amino acids. V dropped 5 bases and J dropped 4; count of bases not matched to a gene: 16. Germline CDR1 is SEHNR and CDR2 is FQNEAQ (reference sequence). CDR3 sequence reads: CASSTRRSGTVGTGELFF. As DNA, the CDR3 is TGTGCCAGCAGCACTAGGCGGTCCGGGACAGTCGGCACCGGGGAGCTGTTTTTT.

This clonotype was counted a few times. The rearrangement links TRBV12-3 or TRBV12-4 to TRBJ1-3; D ambiguous. V gave up 6 bases and J gave up 4 bases, with 7 bases separating them. The CDR3 is 12 residues long. The chain's CDR3 is CASRDPGNTIYF. CDR3 in DNA: TGTGCCAGCAGGGATCCCGGAAACACCATATATTTT.

The rearrangement joins TRBV11-2 to TRBJ2-7; D remains unclear. The CDR3 contains 14 residues. CDR1 and CDR2 (germline): SGHAT, FQNNGV. With 5 bases removed from V and 0 bases from J, the gap between germline ends came to 11 bases. The DNA for the CDR3 is TGTGCCAGCAGCCCTAGTGAGCACTCCTACGAGCAGTACTTC. Protein: CASSPSEHSYEQYF.

The gene calls are TRBV12-3 or TRBV12-4 and TRBJ2-1; TRBD2 matches 10 bases. This CDR3 is 14 amino acids long. Trimming at V came to 2 bases and at J to 6 bases, leaving 1 base not matched to a gene. This chain's CDR3 is CASSLLAGANEQFF. CDR3 DNA: TGTGCCAGCAGTTTACTAGCGGGAGCCAATGAGCAGTTCTTC.

The chain carries TRBV19 and TRBJ1-1; D is uncertain. The CDR3 has 14 residues. Germline CDR1 LNHDA, CDR2 SQIVND (reference sequence). Trimming stripped 2 bases from V and 7 bases from J, with 14 bases between. The CDR3 nucleotides read TGTGCCAGTAGTATAAGGGCGGCTGATTATGAAGCTTTCTTT. This codes for CASSIRAADYEAFF.

This clonotype was seen only a few times. The V and J genes are TRBV12-3 or TRBV12-4 and TRBJ2-3; D is unresolved. V was cut by 6 bases and J by 1 base, with 8 bases left in between. The CDR3 loop spans 13 amino acids. The CDR3 DNA follows: TGTGCCAGCAGGTCCCCCGGCACAGATACGCAGTATTTT. It is translated as CASRSPGTDTQYF.

V gene TRBV6-2 or TRBV6-3 combines with J gene TRBJ2-3; maybe TRBD2 (6 bases). Trimming removed 2 bases at V and 11 bases at J, with 11 bases between. CDR3 length: 12 residues. The germline V gene encodes CDR1 MNHEY and CDR2 SVGEGT. In DNA form, the CDR3 reads TGTGCCAGCAGTTACCGCGGGAATGTGCAGTATTTT. This codes for CASSYRGNVQYF.

The V and J genes are TRBV27 and TRBJ1-6; 9 positions agree with TRBD1. Germline V gene data show CDR1 as MNHEY and CDR2 as SMNVEV (reference sequence). CDR3 length equals 15 residues. The J segment lost 5 bases and the V segment lost 5 bases, leaving 4 bases of the junction unmatched. CDR3 amino acids: CASSQQGADNSPLHF. As DNA, the CDR3 is TGTGCCAGCAGTCAACAGGGGGCGGATAATTCACCCCTCCACTTT.

Comments on this clonotype: Relative to the germline gene, one junction end is altered; a read error may explain this. This chain connects TRBV19 to TRBJ1-5; no clear D gene. CDR3 length equals 15 residues. Germline CDR1 reads LNHDA; CDR2 reads SQIVND (reference sequence). The CDR3 DNA is TGTACCAGTAGCCACGGTGGAGGACTTAATCAGCCCCAGCATTTT. Amino acids: CTSSHGGGLNQPQHF.

The chain employs TRBV20-1 and TRBJ1-1; D perhaps matches TRBD1 (5 bases). Germline CDR1 DFQATT, CDR2 SNEGSKA (reference sequence). Between the trimmed V and J ends, which lost 5 bases and 4 bases, there was a span of 8 bases. This CDR3 comprises 11 residues. The CDR3, as DNA: TGCAGTGCTCCCAGGGCCACTGAAGCTTTCTTT. It codes for CSAPRATEAFF.

This clonotype has a single count. The gene calls are TRBV12-3 or TRBV12-4 and TRBJ1-1, with D possibly TRBD1 on 6 matching bases. The CDR3 sequence is 11 residues long. The V and J ends lost 4 bases and 11 bases respectively, with 11 bases between them. The CDR3 nucleotides are TGTGCCAGCAGTTACAGACAGGTGGCTTTCTTT. This translates into CASSYRQVAFF.

This clonotype showed up many times. V usage is TRBV7-9 and J usage is TRBJ2-3, with 8 bases that match TRBD1. This CDR3 is 15 amino acids long. The V segment lost 5 bases and the J segment 0 bases; nucleotides outside the gene matches: 4. Germline-derived CDR1 and CDR2 are SEHNR and FQNEAQ (reference sequence). The CDR3 DNA follows: TGTGCCAGCAGCCAGGGGGACAGGAGCACAGATACGCAGTATTTT. Its protein product is CASSQGDRSTDTQYF.

The sample holds a few counts of this clonotype. V is TRBV20-1 and J is TRBJ2-1; D might be TRBD2 (6 bases). Looked up from germline, CDR1 is DFQATT and CDR2 is SNEGSKA (reference sequence). This CDR3 spans 11 amino acids. Trimming took 6 bases from V and 6 from J, leaving 9 bases between them. CDR3 sequence reads: CSAGTFNEQFF. CDR3 coding DNA: TGCAGTGCCGGGACTTTCAATGAGCAGTTCTTC.

The V call is TRBV9, the J call TRBJ2-7; possible D gene TRBD1, 6 bases. The germline V gene has CDR1 SGDLS and CDR2 YYNGEE. V was pared by 1 base and J by 5 bases, with 13 bases between. This CDR3 region has 14 residues. Written as DNA, the CDR3 is TGTGCCAGCAGCGTAAGTGCAGGGGCTAACGAGCAGTACTTC. Amino acids: CASSVSAGANEQYF.

The rearrangement uses TRBV27 and TRBJ2-5; D gene uncertain. The V end was cut by 4 bases, the J end by 7 bases, with 7 bases between. This CDR3 spans 11 amino acids. Germline V CDR1 and CDR2: MNHEY, SMNVEV (reference sequence). This chain's CDR3 is CASSSWGTQYF. The CDR3 region has the DNA TGTGCCAGCAGTTCCTGGGGGACCCAGTACTTC.

CDR3 DNA: TGTGCCAGCAGCGTCCGACTACTACAGAACACCGGGGAGCTGTTTTTT. Translation: CASSVRLLQNTGELFF. The J gene is TRBJ2-2, the V gene TRBV9, with D possibly matching TRBD2 (5 bases). The V gene lost 2 bases and the J gene lost 1 base, with 12 bases spanning the gap. The CDR3 is made up of 16 amino acids. CDR1 is SGDLS and CDR2 is YYNGEE in the germline V gene.

V usage is TRBV29-1 and J usage is TRBJ2-7; D gene unclear. There are 13 residues in the CDR3. Deletions cut 0 bases from V and 1 base from J, with 7 bases between. Per the germline V gene, CDR1 is SQVTM and CDR2 is ANQGSEA. The CDR3 reads CSVEDSRSYEQYF. For the CDR3, the DNA is TGCAGCGTTGAAGATTCCCGGTCCTACGAGCAGTACTTC.

This clonotype was seen many times. The chain uses TRBV20-1 and TRBJ1-1; weak D call: TRBD1 (5 bases). This CDR3 has 13 residues. Trimming left V 3 bases short and J 1 base short, with 9 bases between. Germline CDR1 DFQATT, CDR2 SNEGSKA (reference sequence). The CDR3 here is CSASRQPNTEAFF. The CDR3 DNA reads as TGCAGTGCTAGCCGACAGCCGAACACTGAAGCTTTCTTT.